A single TCR beta chain is shown here with its context. The antigen is undetermined. This CDR3 region has 15 residues. In germline, CDR1 is LGHNA, CDR2 YSLEER. Trimming at V came to 1 base and at J to 3 bases, leaving 4 bases not matched to a gene. The method was immunoSEQ multiplex PCR; TCRdb's version includes in-frame clones alone and lacks a portion of them. Altogether around 55,000 clones are present, over 60% being singletons, with the ten largest covering 4.8%. This record belongs to a study of CD4+ T cells in melanoma. Study-wide results and caveats: Reportedly, melanoma neoantigen-specific CD4+ T cells showed varied differentiation states.

Sequenced input: tumor tissue. This chain links TRBV4-3 with TRBJ2-7; 9 bases align to TRBD1. This sequence originates from a human donor with melanoma. Here the CDR3 reads CASSQVTGGFYEQYF. For the CDR3, the DNA is TGCGCCAGCAGCCAAGTAACAGGGGGCTTCTACGAGCAGTACTTC.